This T cell receptor beta chain comes out of a study of post-analysis software for immune sequencing data. Study at large: Relapsing-remitting, secondary progressive and progressive-relapsing courses of multiple sclerosis were included. General study points: Controls showed lower frequencies than patients for several TRBV segments, and TRBV5-6, TRBV5-1 and TRBV20-1 were among these. The normalized Chao1 diversity of multiple sclerosis patients was significantly lower than that of controls. Strong co-clustering by F measure linked samples that shared a preparation batch.

This clonotype was seen only once. Its antigen remains unknown. Trimming pared 1 base from V and 5 bases from J, leaving 11 bases between. CDR1 is SGHTA and CDR2 is FQGTGA in the germline V gene. There are 14 residues in the CDR3. Presence of unique molecular identifiers characterized the TCR beta cDNA libraries. MiXCR, run by TCRdb on the PCR reads, gives a single entry per CDR3 protein. Of about 820,000 distinct CDR3 sequences detected, around 53% appear once; the ten largest clones hold around 4.5%. Sequenced sample: blood. The rearrangement joins TRBV7-3 to TRBJ2-5, with TRBD1 as a possible D gene (7 bases). The source is a girl aged 10-17 years with multiple sclerosis. CDR3 region: CASSLNSGGETQYF. CDR3 bases: TGTGCCAGCAGCTTAAATTCAGGGGGGGAGACCCAGTACTTC.